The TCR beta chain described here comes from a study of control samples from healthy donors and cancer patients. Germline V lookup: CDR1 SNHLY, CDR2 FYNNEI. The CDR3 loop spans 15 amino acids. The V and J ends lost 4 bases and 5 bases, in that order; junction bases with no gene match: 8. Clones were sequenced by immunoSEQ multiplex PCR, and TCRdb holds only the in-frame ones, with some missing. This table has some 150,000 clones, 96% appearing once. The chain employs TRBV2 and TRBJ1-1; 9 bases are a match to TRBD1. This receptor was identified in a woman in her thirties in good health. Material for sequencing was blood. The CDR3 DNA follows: TGTGCCAGCAGTGGGGACAGGGTAGCTGGAACTGAAGCTTTCTTT. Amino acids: CASSGDRVAGTEAFF. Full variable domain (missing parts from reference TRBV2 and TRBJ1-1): EPEVTQTPSHQVTQMGQEVILRCVPISNHLYFYWYRQILGQKVEFLVSFYNNEISEKSEIFDDQFSVERPDGSNFTLKIRSTKLEDSAMYFCASSGDRVAGTEAFFGQGTRLTVV.